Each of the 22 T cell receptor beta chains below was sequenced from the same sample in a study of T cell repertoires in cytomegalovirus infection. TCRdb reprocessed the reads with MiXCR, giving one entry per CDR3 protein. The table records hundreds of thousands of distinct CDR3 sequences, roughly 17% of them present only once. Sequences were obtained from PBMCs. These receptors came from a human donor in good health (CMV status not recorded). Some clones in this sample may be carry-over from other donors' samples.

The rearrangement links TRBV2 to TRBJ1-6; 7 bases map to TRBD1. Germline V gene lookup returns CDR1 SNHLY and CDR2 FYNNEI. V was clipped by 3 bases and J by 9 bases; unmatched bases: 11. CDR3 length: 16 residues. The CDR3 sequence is CASSDPTQGIFSPLHF. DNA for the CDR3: TGTGCCAGCAGTGACCCGACACAGGGGATTTTTTCACCCCTCCACTTT. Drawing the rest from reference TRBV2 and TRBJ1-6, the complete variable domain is EPEVTQTPSHQVTQMGQEVILRCVPISNHLYFYWYRQILGQKVEFLVSFYNNEISEKSEIFDDQFSVERPDGSNFTLKIRSTKLEDSAMYFCASSDPTQGIFSPLHFGNGTRLTVT.

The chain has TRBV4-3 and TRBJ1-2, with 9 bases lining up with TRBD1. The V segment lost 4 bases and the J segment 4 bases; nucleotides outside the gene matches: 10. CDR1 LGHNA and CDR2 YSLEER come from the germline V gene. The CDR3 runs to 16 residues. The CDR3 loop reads CASSPTGTGSSYGYTF. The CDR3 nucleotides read TGCGCCAGCAGCCCCACCGGGACAGGGAGTTCCTATGGCTACACCTTC.

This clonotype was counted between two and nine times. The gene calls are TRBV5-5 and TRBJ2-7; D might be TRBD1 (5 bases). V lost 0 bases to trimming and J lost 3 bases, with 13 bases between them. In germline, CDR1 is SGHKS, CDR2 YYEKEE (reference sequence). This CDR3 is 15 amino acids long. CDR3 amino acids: CASSLAPQEIYEQYF. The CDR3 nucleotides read TGTGCCAGCAGCTTGGCCCCACAGGAGATCTACGAGCAGTACTTC.

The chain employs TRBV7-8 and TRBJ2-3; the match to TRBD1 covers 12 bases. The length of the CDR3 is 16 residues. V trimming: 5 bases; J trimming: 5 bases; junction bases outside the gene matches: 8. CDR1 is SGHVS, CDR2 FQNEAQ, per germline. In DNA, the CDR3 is TGTGCCAGCAGCCTGCCGGGGACAGGGGGCTTAGATACGCAGTATTTT. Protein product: CASSLPGTGGLDTQYF.

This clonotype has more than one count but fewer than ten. The CDR3 protein is CASSYMRNHEQYF. The CDR3 DNA reads as TGTGCCAGCAGTTACATGAGGAATCACGAGCAGTACTTC. This rearrangement joins TRBV6-5 to TRBJ2-7; D unresolved. The ends were cut back, 2 bases at V and 5 bases at J, with 10 bases in the middle. Germline V gene sequence: CDR1 MNHEY, CDR2 SVGAGI. The CDR3 consists of 13 residues.

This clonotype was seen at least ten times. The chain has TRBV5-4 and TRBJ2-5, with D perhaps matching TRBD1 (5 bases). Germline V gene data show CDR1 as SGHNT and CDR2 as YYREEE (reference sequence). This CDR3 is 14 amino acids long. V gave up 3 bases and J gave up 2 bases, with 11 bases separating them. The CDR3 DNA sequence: TGTGCCAGCAGCTCTAAAGGGGTACAAGAGACCCAGTACTTC. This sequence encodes CASSSKGVQETQYF.

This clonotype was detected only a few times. DNA for the CDR3: TGCAGCGTTGAGTCCGAGAATCAGCCCCAGCATTTT. This translates into CSVESENQPQHF. This chain links TRBV29-1 with TRBJ1-5, with no clear D. Trimming stripped 3 bases from V and 4 bases from J, with 7 bases between. This CDR3 region has 12 residues. Per germline, CDR1 SQVTM and CDR2 ANQGSEA.

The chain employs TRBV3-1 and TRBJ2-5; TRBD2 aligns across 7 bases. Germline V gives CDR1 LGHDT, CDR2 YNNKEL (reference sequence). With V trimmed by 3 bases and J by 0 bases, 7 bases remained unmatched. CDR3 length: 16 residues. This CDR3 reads CASSHYGTTDQETQYF. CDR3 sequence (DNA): TGTGCCAGCAGCCACTACGGGACTACCGACCAAGAGACCCAGTACTTC.

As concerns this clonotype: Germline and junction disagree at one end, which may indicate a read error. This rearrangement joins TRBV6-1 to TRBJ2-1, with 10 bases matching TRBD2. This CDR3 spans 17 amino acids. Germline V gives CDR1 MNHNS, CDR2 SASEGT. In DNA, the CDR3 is TGTGTCAGCAAACGGGGGGTGAGCGGGGGGGCTCACAATGAGCAGTTCTTC. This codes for CVSKRGVSGGAHNEQFF.

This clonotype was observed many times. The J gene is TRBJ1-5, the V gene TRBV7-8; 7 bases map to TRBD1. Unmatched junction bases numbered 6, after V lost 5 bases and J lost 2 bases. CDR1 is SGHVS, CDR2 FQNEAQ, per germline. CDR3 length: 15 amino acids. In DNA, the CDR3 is TGTGCCAGCAGCGGTAGGACAGGCGGCAATCAGCCCCAGCATTTT. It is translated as CASSGRTGGNQPQHF. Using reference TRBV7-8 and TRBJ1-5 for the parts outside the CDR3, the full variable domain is GAGVSQSPRYKVAKRGQDVALRCDPISGHVSLFWYQQALGQGPEFLTYFQNEAQLDKSGLPSDRFFAERPEGSVSTLKIQRTQQEDSAVYLCASSGRTGGNQPQHFGDGTRLSIL.

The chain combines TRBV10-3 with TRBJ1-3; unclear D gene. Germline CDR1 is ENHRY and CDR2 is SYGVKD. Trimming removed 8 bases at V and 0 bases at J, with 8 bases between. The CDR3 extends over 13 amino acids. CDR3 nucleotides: TGTGCCATCCGGCGGATCTCTGGAAACACCATATATTTT. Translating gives CAIRRISGNTIYF.

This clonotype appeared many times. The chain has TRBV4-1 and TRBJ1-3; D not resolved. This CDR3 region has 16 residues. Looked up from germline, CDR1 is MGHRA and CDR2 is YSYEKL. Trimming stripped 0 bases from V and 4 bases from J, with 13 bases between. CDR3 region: CASSQDASRRGNTIYF. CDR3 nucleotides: TGCGCCAGCAGCCAAGATGCCAGTAGGCGAGGAAACACCATATATTTT.

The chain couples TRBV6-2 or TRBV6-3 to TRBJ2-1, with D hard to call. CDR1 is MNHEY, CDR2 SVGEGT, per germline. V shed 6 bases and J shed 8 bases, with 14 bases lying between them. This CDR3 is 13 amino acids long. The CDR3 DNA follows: TGTGCCAGCAGCCGGAACATTGTGGATGAGCAGTTCTTC. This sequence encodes CASSRNIVDEQFF.

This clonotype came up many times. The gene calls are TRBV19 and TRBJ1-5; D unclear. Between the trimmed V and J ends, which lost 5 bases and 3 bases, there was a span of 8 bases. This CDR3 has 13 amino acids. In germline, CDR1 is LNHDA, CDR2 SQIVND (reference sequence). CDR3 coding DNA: TGTGCCAGTAGTTTCGCCTTCAATCAGCCCCAGCATTTT. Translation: CASSFAFNQPQHF.

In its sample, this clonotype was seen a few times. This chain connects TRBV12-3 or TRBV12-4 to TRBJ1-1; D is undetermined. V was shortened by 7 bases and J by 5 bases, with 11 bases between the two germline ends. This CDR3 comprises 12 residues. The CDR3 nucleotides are TGTGCCAGCACCGTCGGTCGGACTGAAGCTTTCTTT. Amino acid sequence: CASTVGRTEAFF.

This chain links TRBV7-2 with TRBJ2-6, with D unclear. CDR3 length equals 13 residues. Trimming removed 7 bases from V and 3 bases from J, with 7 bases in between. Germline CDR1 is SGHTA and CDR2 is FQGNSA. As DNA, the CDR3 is TGTGCCAGCAATTTCTTTGGGGCCAACGTCCTGACTTTC. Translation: CASNFFGANVLTF.

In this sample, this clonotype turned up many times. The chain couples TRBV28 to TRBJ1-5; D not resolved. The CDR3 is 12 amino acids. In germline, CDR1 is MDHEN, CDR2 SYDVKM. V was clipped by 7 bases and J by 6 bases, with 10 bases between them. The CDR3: CASNAGRQPQHF. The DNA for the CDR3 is TGTGCCAGCAACGCTGGCCGTCAGCCCCAGCATTTT. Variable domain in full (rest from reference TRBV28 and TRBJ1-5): DVKVTQSSRYLVKRTGEKVFLECVQDMDHENMFWYRQDPGLGLRLIYFSYDVKMKEKGDIPEGYSVSREKKERFSLILESASTNQTSMYLCASNAGRQPQHFGDGTRLSIL.

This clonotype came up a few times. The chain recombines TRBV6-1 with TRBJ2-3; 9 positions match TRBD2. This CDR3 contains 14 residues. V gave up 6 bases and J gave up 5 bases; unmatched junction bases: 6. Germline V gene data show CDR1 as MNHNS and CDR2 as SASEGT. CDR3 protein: CASSEGLAGDTQYF. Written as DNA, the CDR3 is TGTGCCAGCAGCGAGGGACTAGCCGGAGATACGCAGTATTTT.

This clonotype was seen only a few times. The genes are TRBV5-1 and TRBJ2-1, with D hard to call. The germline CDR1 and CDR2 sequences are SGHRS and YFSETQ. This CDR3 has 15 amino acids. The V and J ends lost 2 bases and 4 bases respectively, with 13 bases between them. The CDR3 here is CASSFGRATYNEQFF. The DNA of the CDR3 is TGCGCCAGCAGCTTTGGAAGGGCAACATACAATGAGCAGTTCTTC. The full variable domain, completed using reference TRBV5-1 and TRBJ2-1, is KAGVTQTPRYLIKTRGQQVTLSCSPISGHRSVSWYQQTPGQGLQFLFEYFSETQRNKGNFPGRFSGRQFSNSRSEMNVSTLELGDSALYLCASSFGRATYNEQFFGPGTRLTVL.

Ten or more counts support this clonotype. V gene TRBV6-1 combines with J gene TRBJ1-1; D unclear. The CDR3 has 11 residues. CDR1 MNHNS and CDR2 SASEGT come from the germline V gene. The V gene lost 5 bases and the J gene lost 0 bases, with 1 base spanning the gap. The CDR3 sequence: CASSMNTEAFF. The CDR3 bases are TGTGCCAGCAGTATGAACACTGAAGCTTTCTTT.

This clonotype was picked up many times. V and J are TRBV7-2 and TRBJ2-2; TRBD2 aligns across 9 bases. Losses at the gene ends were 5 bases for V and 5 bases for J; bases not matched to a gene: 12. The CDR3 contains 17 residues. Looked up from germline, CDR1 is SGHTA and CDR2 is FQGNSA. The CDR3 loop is CASSPPGLAGRTGELFF. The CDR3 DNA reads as TGTGCCAGCAGCCCCCCGGGGCTAGCGGGGAGGACCGGGGAGCTGTTTTTT.

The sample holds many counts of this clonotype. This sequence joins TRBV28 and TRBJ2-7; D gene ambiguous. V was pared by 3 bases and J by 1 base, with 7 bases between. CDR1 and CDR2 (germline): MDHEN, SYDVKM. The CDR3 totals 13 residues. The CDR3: CASSFRFSYEQYF. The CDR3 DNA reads TGTGCCAGCAGTTTTCGCTTTTCCTACGAGCAGTACTTC.